The T cell receptor beta chain described here comes from a study of TIL therapy for anti-PD-1-resistant metastatic lung cancer. The wider study: Patients then received nivolumab; progressors got lymphodepletion, TIL and IL-2.

Time point of the sample: pre-treatment sample, taken before nivolumab and TIL therapy. This CDR3 spans 13 amino acids. V trimming: 5 bases; J trimming: 10 bases; junction bases outside the gene matches: 6. Germline loops: CDR1 SGHTA, CDR2 FQGTGA. The immunoSEQ assay was v3. Method: immunoSEQ multiplex PCR; TCRdb's copy keeps in-frame clones and lacks some. The top ten clones hold around 6.3% of a sample with about 60,000 clones, roughly two thirds of them seen once. The sample was blood, taken at baseline. The sequence was collected from a person between 30 and 80 years old with non-small cell lung cancer. The chain couples TRBV7-3 to TRBJ2-1, with 9 bases that match TRBD2. CDR3 protein: CASSLYSGSEQFF. The CDR3 nucleotides are TGTGCCAGCAGCCTCTATAGCGGGAGCGAGCAGTTCTTC.